This T cell receptor (beta chain) was captured in a study of beta chain features in type 1 diabetes (dated by TCRdb to between 2018 and 2020). As for the study more broadly: Patients and healthy donors did not differ in mean age, gender distribution, total cell number or subset yield. A total of about 100,000,000 sorted cells were examined across all samples, and RNA yield correlated strongly with the number of cells per subset. The study compared TCRB repertoires of sorted circulating CD4+ T cell subsets between recently diagnosed type 1 diabetes patients and matched healthy donors. Regulatory and stem cell-like memory subsets were isolated from only 8 patients and roughly 8 healthy donors, whereas naive and central memory subsets came from all 28 donors.

Each donor gave one peripheral blood draw, averaging around 120 mL, which was collected into heparinised tubes. A BD FACSAria II was used to sort naive, central memory, regulatory and stem cell-like memory CD4+ T cells with a panel that included CD45RO, CCR7, CD25, CD127, CD95 and CD27. Every sorted population had a purity above 95%. Right away, PBMCs were isolated by Lymphoprep density gradient centrifugation and were stained directly, with no culture step. To minimize batch effects, samples were stained and sorted in pairs, one healthy donor with one patient per experiment. From cysteine to phenylalanine, the CDR3 is 14 amino acids long. The read is trimmed to its CDR3 DNA, 42 bases read in frame from base 1. CDR1 and CDR2 (SQVTM, ANQGSEA) derive from the germline V gene. V is pared back by 6 bases and J by 2 bases, with 15 bases lying between the germline termini. The entire amount of isolated RNA was reverse transcribed using the High Capacity cDNA Reverse Transcription Kit, so the sequenced TCRB transcripts were expressed ones. Naive, central memory and regulatory T cell samples underwent deep immunoSEQ sequencing, averaging roughly 3.4 million total reads per sample. Sorted cells were lysed in RLT buffer and RNA was extracted with DNase-treated RNeasy Micro or Mini kits, depending on cell number. Each cell subset was processed separately to prevent cross-contamination, with patient and healthy donor samples processed together. The immunoSEQ multiplex PCR was used to amplify TCRB sequences from cDNA, yielding 87-bp fragments that span the CDR3 region. Sequencing of the amplicons was done on the Illumina HiSeq platform. As for the authors' bioinformatics: Synthetic template baselines were used to correct PCR bias computationally, reads within Hamming distance 2 were collapsed, and singletons that could not be merged were discarded. Reads were aligned to IMGT to assign V, D and J genes, CDR3 length, and insertions or deletions at six rearrangement sites. Clonotype counts were normalized to sorted cell number within each subset before computing true diversity and Gini coefficients with the tcR R package. The overlap coefficient, calculated on TCRB nucleotide sequences, was used to measure repertoire sharing. Out-of-frame TCRB sequences from naive cells were analyzed as a proxy for the pre-selection repertoire. The clones in this table, taken by TCRdb from immuneACCESS, are in-frame only. Not every clone is retained; where verified, under half of the shortfall comes from an unresolved V gene, and the cause of the rest is unknown. That table supplies the V and J calls and clone size; D and trimming were determined from the DNA. The sample data list a few hundred thousand clones, and over 10% of these were observed just once. Of the sample, around 0.0099% is held by the ten largest clones.

On this clone itself: Its antigen is unknown. Per-base qualities were not stored, and no clone one base away is much larger.

What the work shows at the level of the full study, not this receptor alone: Shorter templates might have been favored by PCR, but patient and control samples were amplified and corrected together, so both groups would have been affected equally by any skew. Patients with type 1 diabetes made fewer insertions and deleted more nucleotides at VDJ recombination sites, implying thymic rearrangement abnormalities. Only small numbers of individuals were included in the HLA sub-analyses, which left unresolved whether HLA type had any influence on TCRB rearrangement. Because cDNA was sequenced instead of genomic DNA, activated cells with high expression could be over-represented, although the groups did not differ in activation or CD3 levels. A moderate but significant shortening of TCRB CDR3 length was observed in type 1 diabetes patients in all four CD4+ subsets. The naive, central memory and regulatory TCRB repertoires appeared to resemble one another more closely among patients than among healthy donors.

The specimen sequenced was naive CD4+ T cells from blood. What the cell subset or site label conveys for this sample: true naive CD4+ T cells. This receptor was identified in a woman between 18 and 29 years old with type 1 diabetes. This chain joins TRBV29-1 to TRBJ2-3, and perhaps TRBD1 as D gene, on 5 matching bases. CDR3 protein: CSVDLTVLTDTQYF. At the DNA level, the sequence is TGCAGCGTAGATCTGACAGTACTCACAGATACGCAGTATTTT.